A selection of T cell receptor beta chains follows, all from one sample in a study of OX40 agonist ivuxolimab in advanced cancers. Repertoires were generated with immunoSEQ multiplex PCR, while TCRdb's copy carries only in-frame clones and drops some. The table has tens of thousands of clones, over 75% seen once; the top ten hold roughly 50%. The sequencing here drew on CD4+ or CD8+ T cells sorted from blood, taken in a trial of the OX40 agonist ivuxolimab. The receptors originated from an adult with an advanced solid tumor such as melanoma, head and neck, liver or kidney cancer. Both conserved end residues are trimmed from each CDR3. Fields, in order: V gene, clone size, J gene, CDR3 protein. Size is omitted from some rows. Given values are once, few, many or a class for expanded clones.

V gene: TRBV2; clone size: NA; J gene: TRBJ2-3; CDR3 protein: ASIYMTDTQY
V gene: TRBV7-2; clone size: NA; J gene: TRBJ2-5; CDR3 protein: ASSPAGAQETQY
V gene: TRBV7-9; clone size: NA; J gene: TRBJ2-7; CDR3 protein: ASSLAGTYEQY
V gene: TRBV7-6; clone size: NA; J gene: TRBJ2-1; CDR3 protein: ASSLSHNEQF
V gene: TRBV30; clone size: NA; J gene: TRBJ2-3; CDR3 protein: VWSGGHTDTQY
V gene: TRBV4-2; clone size: NA; J gene: TRBJ2-7; CDR3 protein: ASRGVGGEQY
V gene: TRBV11-3; clone size: NA; J gene: TRBJ2-1; CDR3 protein: ASSLGTGGNEQF
V gene: TRBV7-9; clone size: NA; J gene: TRBJ1-2; CDR3 protein: ASSLDGPDGYT
V gene: TRBV5-6; clone size: once; J gene: TRBJ1-1; CDR3 protein: ASSLGAGNTEAF
V gene: TRBV4-3; clone size: NA; J gene: TRBJ2-1; CDR3 protein: ASSQDRGPYNEQF
V gene: TRBV7-9; clone size: NA; J gene: TRBJ2-7; CDR3 protein: ASSLGQHYEQY
V gene: TRBV7-9; clone size: NA; J gene: TRBJ2-7; CDR3 protein: ASSSFGGWHEQY
V gene: TRBV7-9; clone size: NA; J gene: TRBJ2-5; CDR3 protein: ASSPGVAPEQETQY
V gene: TRBV7-6; clone size: NA; J gene: TRBJ1-5; CDR3 protein: ASSRDRATGWPQH
V gene: TRBV5-4; clone size: NA; J gene: TRBJ2-2; CDR3 protein: ASSQPTGPAPGELF
V gene: TRBV4-3; clone size: NA; J gene: TRBJ2-3; CDR3 protein: ASSQVLGRNTDTQY
V gene: TRBV4-3; clone size: once; J gene: TRBJ2-7; CDR3 protein: ASSQDGPTYEQY
V gene: TRBV27; clone size: NA; J gene: TRBJ2-7; CDR3 protein: ASSLSGWTYEQY
V gene: TRBV27; clone size: NA; J gene: TRBJ1-4; CDR3 protein: ASSFLGGPGNEKLF
V gene: TRBV27; clone size: NA; J gene: NA; CDR3 protein: ASSLGAGYYEQY
V gene: TRBV11-2; clone size: NA; J gene: TRBJ2-2; CDR3 protein: ASSYTPGTGTGELF
V gene: TRBV2; clone size: medium-sized; J gene: TRBJ1-6; CDR3 protein: ASSSGTGDSPLH
V gene: TRBV9; clone size: few; J gene: TRBJ2-1; CDR3 protein: ASSHVPSNEQF
V gene: TRBV9; clone size: NA; J gene: TRBJ2-1; CDR3 protein: ASSPLLASYNEQF
V gene: TRBV28; clone size: NA; J gene: TRBJ2-1; CDR3 protein: ASKYRAEYNEQF
V gene: TRBV6-5; clone size: NA; J gene: TRBJ1-1; CDR3 protein: ASITQGARLEAF
V gene: TRBV2; clone size: NA; J gene: TRBJ2-7; CDR3 protein: ASRRHRTPPYEQY
V gene: TRBV7-8; clone size: NA; J gene: TRBJ2-5; CDR3 protein: ASSPTTLSDVLQKETQY
V gene: TRBV9; clone size: NA; J gene: TRBJ2-3; CDR3 protein: ASSPEGDTQY
V gene: TRBV9; clone size: NA; J gene: TRBJ2-2; CDR3 protein: ASSGPRELF
V gene: TRBV4-3; clone size: NA; J gene: TRBJ2-7; CDR3 protein: ASSPQDGAYEQY
V gene: TRBV30; clone size: NA; J gene: TRBJ1-1; CDR3 protein: AWSAQDNTEAF
V gene: TRBV6-6; clone size: NA; J gene: TRBJ2-7; CDR3 protein: ASSDDSILSEQY
V gene: TRBV10-3; clone size: NA; J gene: TRBJ1-1; CDR3 protein: AISPTGQLNTEAF
V gene: TRBV6-6; clone size: NA; J gene: TRBJ1-6; CDR3 protein: ASFGTGNSPLH
V gene: TRBV6-5; clone size: NA; J gene: TRBJ2-7; CDR3 protein: ASNRLAGEAEQY
V gene: TRBV27; clone size: NA; J gene: TRBJ2-1; CDR3 protein: ASSSWTGPYNEQF
V gene: TRBV14; clone size: NA; J gene: TRBJ1-2; CDR3 protein: ASSQGWQGAYGYT
V gene: TRBV7-2; clone size: NA; J gene: TRBJ2-7; CDR3 protein: ASSSHGEVVGEQY
V gene: TRBV19; clone size: once; J gene: TRBJ2-2; CDR3 protein: ASSLRGSGELF
V gene: TRBV4-2; clone size: NA; J gene: TRBJ1-1; CDR3 protein: ASSQEESVGTEAF
V gene: TRBV28; clone size: NA; J gene: TRBJ2-7; CDR3 protein: ASSLAGLLSYEQY
V gene: TRBV2; clone size: NA; J gene: TRBJ2-1; CDR3 protein: ASGLGGINEQF
V gene: TRBV18; clone size: NA; J gene: TRBJ1-1; CDR3 protein: ASSPYSETEAF
V gene: TRBV9; clone size: NA; J gene: TRBJ1-6; CDR3 protein: ASSVGQPSPLH
V gene: TRBV10-1; clone size: NA; J gene: TRBJ1-4; CDR3 protein: ASRVRDEKLF
V gene: TRBV4-1; clone size: NA; J gene: TRBJ2-1; CDR3 protein: ASSQDERGYNEQF
V gene: TRBV10-3; clone size: NA; J gene: TRBJ2-7; CDR3 protein: AISELASGSYEQY
V gene: TRBV4-3; clone size: NA; J gene: TRBJ1-3; CDR3 protein: ASSQDQGLPSGNTIY
V gene: TRBV5-1; clone size: NA; J gene: TRBJ1-1; CDR3 protein: ASSLGGGTF